These 9 T cell receptor beta chains originate from one sample sequenced in a study of T cells after posttransplantation cyclophosphamide. TCRdb's copy holds only in-frame clones and misses some; the assay was immunoSEQ multiplex PCR. The sample shows approximately 4,700 clones, less than 80% of them seen only once. Cyclophosphamide on days +3 and +4 followed busulfan-fludarabine conditioning and a marrow graft. The sequences come from PBMCs, collected after allogeneic stem cell transplant with posttransplant cyclophosphamide. All receptors derive from a male patient aged 40-55 years who received an allogeneic stem cell transplant from a related donor, was CMV-positive, and had acute and chronic GVHD. The graft donor may be the source of some T cells.

The V gene is TRBV28, the J gene TRBJ2-7; 10 nucleotides line up with TRBD2. CDR3 length: 14 residues. Germline assignment: CDR1 MDHEN and CDR2 SYDVKM. The J segment lost 5 bases and the V segment lost 6 bases, leaving 7 bases of the junction unmatched. The CDR3 region is CASSPAGGPHEQYF. The CDR3 DNA reads as TGTGCCAGCAGCCCAGCGGGAGGGCCCCACGAGCAGTACTTC.

Comment on this clone: The junction departs from germline at one end; a sequencing error may be responsible. This chain connects TRBV4-2 to TRBJ2-7; 8 nucleotides match TRBD2. The V gene's germline CDR1 is LGHNA and CDR2 YNFKEQ. The CDR3 length is 15 residues. The CDR3: CVSSQDIREGYEQYF. The CDR3 DNA is TGTGTCAGCAGCCAAGATATACGGGAGGGGTACGAGCAGTACTTC.

This sequence joins TRBV25-1 and TRBJ2-2; 11 bases match TRBD1. Germline CDR1 reads MGHDK; CDR2 reads SYGVNS. This CDR3 contains 16 residues. V dropped 2 bases and J dropped 2; count of bases not matched to a gene: 1. The CDR3 DNA reads as TGTGCCAGCAGTGAAAGGACAGGGGGCAACACCGGGGAGCTGTTTTTT. Translated: CASSERTGGNTGELFF.

The chain joins TRBV27 to TRBJ2-5; 7 bases match TRBD1. This CDR3 has 15 residues. Germline CDR1 reads MNHEY; CDR2 reads SMNVEV (reference sequence). V shed 2 bases, J shed 4 bases, and the junction held 7 bases outside the gene matches. The CDR3 loop is CASSLLGGVGETQYF. The CDR3 DNA reads as TGTGCCAGCAGTTTACTAGGGGGCGTGGGAGAGACCCAGTACTTC.

V is TRBV30 and J is TRBJ2-1; D perhaps matches TRBD2 (6 bases). V was trimmed by 2 bases and J by 11 bases, leaving 22 bases between them. The germline gives CDR1 GTSNPN, CDR2 SVGIG (reference sequence). The CDR3 sequence is 15 residues long. The CDR3 sequence is CAWSSSGTPGAKQFF. Here the CDR3 DNA reads TGTGCCTGGAGTTCCTCCGGGACTCCTGGGGCAAAGCAGTTCTTC.

The CDR3 coding sequence is TGTGCCAGCAGCATAGGACTAGCGGGAGGCGGCTTACGGAAAGAGACCCAGTACTTC. Translating it yields CASSIGLAGGGLRKETQYF. This chain uses TRBV7-2 with TRBJ2-5; 14 nucleotides agree with TRBD2. The CDR3 loop spans 19 amino acids. Trimming took 5 bases from V and 3 from J; bases not matched to a gene: 14. The germline CDR1 and CDR2 sequences are SGHTA and FQGNSA.

The chain combines TRBV20-1 with TRBJ1-2; 8 bases fit TRBD1. In germline, CDR1 is DFQATT, CDR2 SNEGSKA (reference sequence). The V gene end was trimmed by 7 bases and the J gene end by 7 bases; junction bases not matched to a gene: 5. The CDR3 has 11 amino acids. The CDR3 sequence: CSVSTGAGYTF. The CDR3 DNA reads TGCAGTGTATCGACAGGGGCTGGCTACACCTTC.

The CDR3 DNA reads TGTGCTAGTGGAAGGACAGGGGGCCGGAATGAAAAACTGTTTTTT. Protein sequence: CASGRTGGRNEKLFF. The chain combines TRBV12-5 with TRBJ1-4, with 11 bases that match TRBD1. V dropped 6 bases and J dropped 5; count of bases not matched to a gene: 5. CDR1 is LGHNT and CDR2 is FRNRAP in the germline V gene. This CDR3 is built from 15 residues.

This clone showed up just once. The chain carries TRBV19 and TRBJ1-1; the match to TRBD1 covers 8 bases. Per germline, CDR1 LNHDA and CDR2 SQIVND (reference sequence). The CDR3 sequence is 13 residues long. With 8 bases clipped from V and 3 bases from J, the junction kept 5 bases outside the gene matches. The CDR3: CASRDRRDTEAFF. The CDR3 bases are TGTGCCAGTCGGGACAGGCGGGACACTGAAGCTTTCTTT.